This T cell receptor beta chain was sequenced for a study of CD8 T cells in ankylosing spondylitis. Study-level findings and limits: It appeared that ankylosing spondylitis blood was characterized by a TCR beta motif of several highly homologous variants.

V shed 4 bases and J 3 bases; nucleotides not matched to a gene: 5. The CDR3 contains 16 residues. Germline V gives CDR1 MGHRA, CDR2 YSYEKL. The sample holds many counts of this clonotype. Its antigen is as yet unknown. Making use of molecular barcodes, quantitative 5'-RACE generated TCR beta libraries. Each CDR3 protein gets one entry after TCRdb re-called the 5' RACE reads with MiXCR. Here the sample spans more than 150,000 distinct CDR3 sequences, 15% to 20% being singletons. The clonotype comes from a male donor aged 5 to 30 with ankylosing spondylitis or in good health (not recorded which). Sample: blood, either unsorted or a sorted T cell fraction (not recorded which). This rearrangement joins TRBV4-1 to TRBJ2-3, with TRBD2 matching over 12 bases. CDR3 DNA: TGCGCCAGCAGCCTAACCGGGACTAGCGGGACAGATACGCAGTATTTT. This sequence encodes CASSLTGTSGTDTQYF.